A single T cell receptor beta chain is shown here with its context. Antigen: not known. This sample was taken from a study of regulatory dendritic cells for organ transplantation. Regarding the study as a whole: Mature dendritic cells appeared to drive more memory CD8+ clonal expansion than regulatory ones. Among resting subsets, memory CD8+ cells contained the most alloreactive clonotypes.

Assay: immunoSEQ multiplex PCR; the TCRdb copy retains only in-frame clones and omits some. The table shows roughly 34,000 clones, with 85% to 90% occurring only once. The ends lost 1 base at V and 15 bases at J; junction bases unmatched: 17. Germline CDR1 is MNHNS and CDR2 is SASEGT. CDR3 length: 16 residues. The TCR was taken from a human donor in good health. Sequencing was done on a sample of naive CD4+ T cells from blood. Documented subset: CD45RA+ naive T cells. The chain has TRBV6-1 and TRBJ2-1; 8 positions agree with TRBD2. CDR3 protein: CASSEGVAGGLISPFF. The CDR3 DNA reads as TGTGCCAGCAGTGAAGGGGTGGCGGGAGGACTTATAAGTCCGTTCTTC.